The 25 T cell receptor beta chains below were found in one sample sequenced in a study of blood T cell repertoires in COVID-19. TCRdb's table, derived via immunoSEQ multiplex PCR, lists solely in-frame clones and lacks some. The table records 210,000 or so clones, almost 85% of them present only once. The specimen sequenced was peripheral blood. These receptor sequences come from a woman aged 40-49 years with acute or convalescent COVID-19.

V gene TRBV19 combines with J gene TRBJ2-5, with 11 bases matching TRBD1. The V gene's germline CDR1 is LNHDA and CDR2 SQIVND (reference sequence). Losses at the gene ends were 7 bases for V and 2 bases for J; bases not matched to a gene: 6. The CDR3 is made up of 15 amino acids. CDR3 sequence: CASTNGQGAQETQYF. CDR3 in DNA: TGTGCCAGTACCAACGGACAGGGGGCTCAAGAGACCCAGTACTTC.

This clone appeared once. The chain recombines TRBV2 with TRBJ2-1; D possibly corresponds to TRBD2 (6 bases). The CDR3 sequence is 14 residues long. The ends were cut back, 6 bases at V and 7 bases at J, with 16 bases in the middle. Germline V gene sequence: CDR1 SNHLY, CDR2 FYNNEI. CDR3 coding DNA: TGTGCCAGCAGGATTAGGGACTTTAGGAATGAGCAGTTCTTC. It translates to CASRIRDFRNEQFF.

The chain has TRBV7-3 and TRBJ1-3; perhaps TRBD1 as D (5 bases). Germline V gene lookup returns CDR1 SGHTA and CDR2 FQGTGA. The CDR3 loop spans 16 amino acids. The germline V and J ends were trimmed by 5 bases and 0 bases, with 14 bases remaining between them. This CDR3 is CASSMGGPHSGNTIYF. CDR3 nucleotides: TGTGCCAGCAGCATGGGGGGTCCTCACTCTGGAAACACCATATATTTT.

This clone was recorded once. V and J are TRBV5-1 and TRBJ2-1, with 13 bases identical to TRBD2. CDR1 SGHRS and CDR2 YFSETQ come from the germline V gene. The CDR3 has 17 amino acids. J lost 1 base, V lost 1 base, and 2 bases had no gene match. This CDR3 reads CASSLWTSGGSYNEQFF. CDR3 nucleotide sequence: TGCGCCAGCAGCTTGTGGACTAGCGGGGGATCCTACAATGAGCAGTTCTTC. Drawing the rest from reference TRBV5-1 and TRBJ2-1, the complete variable domain is KAGVTQTPRYLIKTRGQQVTLSCSPISGHRSVSWYQQTPGQGLQFLFEYFSETQRNKGNFPGRFSGRQFSNSRSEMNVSTLELGDSALYLCASSLWTSGGSYNEQFFGPGTRLTVL.

J is TRBJ1-6 and V is TRBV7-3; D gene unclear. V dropped 2 bases and J dropped 5 bases, with 13 bases sitting between them. The CDR3 covers 16 residues. Germline lookup yields CDR1 SGHTA and CDR2 FQGTGA. For the CDR3, the DNA is TGTGCCAGCAGCTTACACTGGGCCGCGAATAATTCACCCCTCCACTTT. This translates into CASSLHWAANNSPLHF.

This chain joins TRBV5-1 and TRBJ1-5; D may be TRBD1 (6 bases). CDR1 and CDR2 from the germline V gene are SGHRS and YFSETQ. The ends were cut back, 5 bases at V and 6 bases at J, with 18 bases in the middle. The CDR3 is 15 residues long. This CDR3 is CASRRDITGGQPQHF. The CDR3 DNA reads as TGCGCCAGCAGAAGGGACATTACTGGGGGTCAGCCCCAGCATTTT.

The rearrangement uses TRBV7-2 and TRBJ2-1, with 7 bases lining up with TRBD2. Germline-derived CDR1 and CDR2 are SGHTA and FQGNSA. After removal of 1 base from V and 6 bases from J, the junction contained 6 bases not matched to a gene. The CDR3 sequence is 15 residues long. The chain's CDR3 is CASSLGGRGGNEQFF. The CDR3 nucleotides are TGTGCCAGCAGCTTAGGAGGGAGGGGAGGCAATGAGCAGTTCTTC.

The chain carries TRBV6-5 and TRBJ1-4; 8 nucleotides agree with TRBD1. Germline CDR1 reads MNHEY; CDR2 reads SVGAGI. The CDR3 extends over 15 amino acids. V gave up 0 bases and J gave up 4 bases; unmatched junction bases: 1. CDR3 protein: CASSYSGQVNEKLFF. In DNA, the CDR3 is TGTGCCAGCAGTTACTCGGGACAGGTTAATGAAAAACTGTTTTTT.

CDR3 sequence: CASSMAGTGEHGYTF. CDR3 sequence (DNA): TGTGCCAGTAGTATGGCCGGGACAGGGGAGCATGGCTACACCTTC. The chain has TRBV19 and TRBJ1-2, with TRBD1 matching 10 bases. The CDR3 contains 15 residues. Germline CDR1 is LNHDA and CDR2 is SQIVND (reference sequence). The junction had 7 bases not matched to a gene; V was cut back by 3 bases and J by 6 bases.

Concerning this clone itself: The same CDR3 is also encoded by other DNA sequences in this sample. V and J are TRBV27 and TRBJ1-2; TRBD1 might be the D (5 bases). Deletions cut 9 bases from V and 4 bases from J, with 15 bases between. Germline-derived CDR1 and CDR2 are MNHEY and SMNVEV (reference sequence). This CDR3 is built from 13 residues. The CDR3 nucleotides read TGTGCCAGTAGTAAGACAGTCACCTATGGCTACACCTTC. This sequence encodes CASSKTVTYGYTF.

This chain joins TRBV3-1 (or the pseudogene TRBV3-2) and TRBJ2-5; a possible D gene is TRBD1 (7 bases). The CDR3 is 14 residues long. Trimming took 5 bases from V and 4 from J, leaving 14 bases between them. Germline V gives CDR1 LGHDT, CDR2 YNNKEL (reference sequence). The CDR3 nucleotides read TGTGCCAGCAGCGGAGGGGGCACGGGAGAGACCCAGTACTTC. Protein: CASSGGGTGETQYF.

DNA for the CDR3: TGTGCCAGTAGTATAACTAGCGCCGACACAGATACGCAGTATTTT. It specifies CASSITSADTDTQYF. This chain connects TRBV19 to TRBJ2-3; 7 bases fit TRBD2. There are 15 residues in the CDR3. The ends lost 2 bases at V and 2 bases at J; junction bases unmatched: 4. Germline V CDR1 and CDR2: LNHDA, SQIVND (reference sequence).

The chain combines TRBV10-3 with TRBJ2-2, with 10 bases aligning to TRBD2. The trim removed 7 bases at V and 8 bases at J, leaving 7 bases unmatched. The CDR3 totals 14 residues. Germline values: CDR1 ENHRY, CDR2 SYGVKD. The CDR3 loop reads CAINSGGKSGELFF. CDR3 bases: TGTGCCATCAATAGCGGGGGGAAGTCGGGGGAGCTGTTTTTT.

V and J are TRBV12-3 or TRBV12-4 and TRBJ2-5, with D possibly being TRBD2 (6 bases). With 6 bases removed from V and 4 bases from J, the gap between germline ends came to 12 bases. The CDR3 is 13 residues long. CDR3 DNA sequence: TGTGCCAGCAGGCCGACTAGTCTAGAGACCCAGTACTTC. Translation: CASRPTSLETQYF.

The chain employs TRBV7-8 and TRBJ2-1; D is possibly TRBD2 (5 bases). Trimming removed 4 bases from V and 9 bases from J, with 22 bases in between. The CDR3 runs to 16 residues. Germline assignment: CDR1 SGHVS and CDR2 FQNEAQ. The CDR3 reads CASSSRRVLASREQFF. For the CDR3, the DNA is TGTGCCAGCAGCTCTAGAAGGGTTCTAGCTTCCCGTGAGCAGTTCTTC.

This chain connects TRBV25-1 to TRBJ2-2; TRBD2 aligns across 13 bases. Germline CDR1 is MGHDK and CDR2 is SYGVNS. The V gene end was trimmed by 2 bases and the J gene end by 7 bases; junction bases not matched to a gene: 10. This CDR3 contains 18 residues. Written as DNA, the CDR3 is TGTGCCAGCAGTGAAAGCCTAGGGACTAGCGGGGCGATCGGGGAGCTGTTTTTT. This encodes CASSESLGTSGAIGELFF.

J is TRBJ2-1 and V is TRBV6-4; TRBD2 matches 12 bases. Germline assignment: CDR1 MRHNA and CDR2 SNTAGT. The CDR3 runs 14 residues. With 6 bases clipped from V and 5 bases from J, the junction kept 2 bases outside the gene matches. The CDR3 region has the DNA TGTGCCAGCAGCAGACTAGCGGGGGACAATGAGCAGTTCTTC. Translation gives CASSRLAGDNEQFF.

The rearrangement joins TRBV9 to TRBJ2-3; the match to TRBD2 covers 7 bases. The germline CDR1 and CDR2 sequences are SGDLS and YYNGEE. The CDR3 length is 17 residues. The trim removed 3 bases at V and 1 base at J, leaving 11 bases unmatched. This CDR3 is CASSARSRLAGTDTQYF. The CDR3 coding sequence is TGTGCCAGCAGCGCGAGGAGCCGGCTAGCGGGCACAGATACGCAGTATTTT.

This chain connects TRBV15 to TRBJ2-7; D remains ambiguous. In germline, CDR1 is LNHNV, CDR2 YYDKDF (reference sequence). CDR3 length: 15 residues. The V and J ends lost 6 bases and 0 bases respectively, with 15 bases between them. The CDR3 loop is CATSSSPFPSYEQYF. The CDR3, as DNA: TGTGCCACCAGTTCTTCCCCTTTCCCCTCCTACGAGCAGTACTTC.

In this sample, this clone turned up once. CDR3 region: CASSSGQGARAFF. The DNA of the CDR3 is TGTGCCAGCAGTTCCGGGCAGGGGGCGCGAGCTTTCTTT. This chain uses TRBV6-5 with TRBJ1-1; 8 bases fit TRBD1. V gave up 4 bases and J gave up 10 bases; unmatched junction bases: 8. Germline CDR1 is MNHEY and CDR2 is SVGAGI. This CDR3 contains 13 residues.

The table lists this clone with a few counts. The rearrangement uses TRBV10-3 and TRBJ1-1; no clear D. The V gene lost 6 bases and the J gene lost 1 base, with 9 bases spanning the gap. Germline V gene sequence: CDR1 ENHRY, CDR2 SYGVKD. There are 13 residues in the CDR3. The CDR3 region is CAIREGGNTEAFF. The CDR3 bases are TGTGCCATCAGAGAGGGCGGGAACACTGAAGCTTTCTTT.

This clone has a single count. The chain joins TRBV7-2 to TRBJ2-4; 8 bases line up with TRBD1. Germline V gene data show CDR1 as SGHTA and CDR2 as FQGNSA. This CDR3 is built from 15 residues. The ends lost 3 bases at V and 1 base at J; junction bases unmatched: 2. This CDR3 is CASSFQGAAKNIQYF. The CDR3 coding sequence is TGTGCCAGCAGCTTCCAGGGGGCGGCCAAAAACATTCAGTACTTC. Filled out from reference TRBV7-2 and TRBJ2-4, the complete variable domain reads GAGVSQSPSNKVTEKGKDVELRCDPISGHTALYWYRQSLGQGLEFLIYFQGNSAPDKSGLPSDRFSAERTGGSVSTLTIQRTQQEDSAVYLCASSFQGAAKNIQYFGAGTRLSVL.

CDR3 DNA sequence: TGTGCCAGCACCCTAGCGGTCTCCTACAATGAGCAGTTCTTC. Its protein product is CASTLAVSYNEQFF. The rearrangement joins TRBV2 to TRBJ2-1; 7 bases match TRBD2. CDR1 is SNHLY and CDR2 is FYNNEI in the germline V gene. Trimming at V came to 7 bases and at J to 0 bases, leaving 3 bases not matched to a gene. The CDR3 is 14 amino acids. Supplemented by reference TRBV2 and TRBJ2-1, the full variable domain reads EPEVTQTPSHQVTQMGQEVILRCVPISNHLYFYWYRQILGQKVEFLVSFYNNEISEKSEIFDDQFSVERPDGSNFTLKIRSTKLEDSAMYFCASTLAVSYNEQFFGPGTRLTVL.

This chain uses TRBV10-2 with TRBJ2-1, with TRBD2 matching 9 bases. From germline, CDR1 is WSHSY and CDR2 SAAADI. The ends lost 3 bases at V and 12 bases at J; junction bases unmatched: 9. The CDR3 runs to 14 residues. The DNA of the CDR3 is TGCGCCAGCAGTGATTTGGTTAATAGCGGGGGGCAGTTCTTC. It is translated as CASSDLVNSGGQFF.

This chain connects TRBV6-1 to TRBJ1-2, with TRBD1 identical over 7 bases. J gave up 3 bases and V 2 bases, and 6 bases lay outside the gene matches. CDR3 length: 15 amino acids. Germline V gene lookup returns CDR1 MNHNS and CDR2 SASEGT. The CDR3 region has the DNA TGTGCCAGCAGTGAACCGGGACAGAACTACTATGGCTACACCTTC. Encoded protein: CASSEPGQNYYGYTF.